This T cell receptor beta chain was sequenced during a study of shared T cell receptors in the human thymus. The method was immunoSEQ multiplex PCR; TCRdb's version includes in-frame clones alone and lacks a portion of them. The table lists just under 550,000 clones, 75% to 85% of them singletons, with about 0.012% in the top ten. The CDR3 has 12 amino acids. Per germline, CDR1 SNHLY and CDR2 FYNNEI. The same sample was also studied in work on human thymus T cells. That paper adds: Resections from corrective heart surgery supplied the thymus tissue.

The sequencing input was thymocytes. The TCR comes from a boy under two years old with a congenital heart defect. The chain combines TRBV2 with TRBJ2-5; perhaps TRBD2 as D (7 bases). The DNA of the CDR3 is TGTGGGGGGGGCGCTTTCGAAGAGACCCAGTACTTC. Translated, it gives CGGGAFEETQYF.